The 29 T cell receptor beta chains given below trace back to one sample, sequenced in a study of memory CD4+ T cells and cytomegalovirus serostatus. The sort gate was single viable CD3+CD4+CD8-CD45RO+ cells for memory CD4+ T cells. Here immunoSEQ multiplex PCR was the method, and the copy in TCRdb shows in-frame clones only, minus some. The sample has approximately 27,000 clones, roughly 76% seen once. Source material: memory CD4+ T cells from blood. These receptors were collected from an adult in good health and CMV-seronegative.

The rearrangement joins TRBV7-6 to TRBJ2-6; 8 nucleotides line up with TRBD2. After removal of 2 bases from V and 4 bases from J, the junction contained 7 bases not matched to a gene. Germline lookup yields CDR1 SGHVS and CDR2 FNYEAQ. This CDR3 region has 17 residues. The chain's CDR3 is CASSLTSGRGGANVLTF. In nucleotides, the CDR3 is TGTGCCAGCAGCTTAACCAGCGGGAGAGGGGGGGCCAACGTCCTGACTTTC. Full variable domain (remainder filled in from reference TRBV7-6 and TRBJ2-6): GAGVSQSPRYKVTKRGQDVALRCDPISGHVSLYWYRQALGQGPEFLTYFNYEAQQDKSGLPNDRFSAERPEGSISTLTIQRTEQRDSAMYRCASSLTSGRGGANVLTFGAGSRLTVL.

This clone has more than one count but fewer than ten. V is TRBV6-4 and J is TRBJ1-6, with TRBD1 as a possible D gene (5 bases). V was cut by 7 bases and J by 7 bases, with 11 bases left in between. This CDR3 spans 13 amino acids. Per germline, CDR1 MRHNA and CDR2 SNTAGT. The CDR3 protein is CASKAGPNSPLHF. The CDR3 DNA sequence: TGTGCCAGCAAGGCAGGGCCGAATTCACCCCTCCACTTT.

The table lists this clone with a few counts. The chain carries TRBV5-1 and TRBJ1-2; perhaps TRBD1 as D (6 bases). The V end was cut by 0 bases, the J end by 7 bases, with 16 bases between. Looked up from germline, CDR1 is SGHRS and CDR2 is YFSETQ. CDR3 length: 15 amino acids. The CDR3 region is CASSLGQDERAGYTF. In nucleotides, the CDR3 is TGCGCCAGCAGCTTGGGACAGGATGAACGGGCTGGCTACACCTTC.

This clone was recorded a few times. This rearrangement joins TRBV7-2 to TRBJ2-7; TRBD2 agrees at 9 bases. CDR3 size: 16 residues. Germline V CDR1 and CDR2: SGHTA, FQGNSA. Trimming cost V 1 base and J 2 bases; bases outside gene matches: 6. The CDR3: CASSLGAGGTAYEQYF. The CDR3 coding sequence is TGTGCCAGCAGCTTAGGGGCGGGGGGGACAGCCTACGAGCAGTACTTC.

This clone showed up just once. The V gene is TRBV18, the J gene TRBJ2-7; D is unresolved. Deletions cut 5 bases from V and 5 bases from J, with 13 bases between. The CDR3 is 13 amino acids. Germline CDR1 KGHSH, CDR2 LQKENI. CDR3 amino acids: CASSLTGRNEQYF. In DNA form, the CDR3 reads TGTGCCAGCTCATTAACTGGACGTAACGAGCAGTACTTC. Based on the CDR3 plus reference TRBV18 and TRBJ2-7, the full variable domain is NAGVMQNPRHLVRRRGQEARLRCSPMKGHSHVYWYRQLPEEGLKFMVYLQKENIIDESGMPKERFSAEFPKEGPSILRIQQVVRGDSAAYFCASSLTGRNEQYFGPGTRLTVT.

This clone occurred a few times. The chain employs TRBV7-8 and TRBJ2-5; 13 nucleotides align to TRBD2. Germline-derived CDR1 and CDR2 are SGHVS and FQNEAQ. This CDR3 comprises 15 residues. V lost 5 bases, J lost 5 bases, and 5 bases stayed unmatched. The CDR3, as DNA: TGTGCCAGCAGCCGCGGACTAGCGGGAGCTGAGACCCAGTACTTC. Protein product: CASSRGLAGAETQYF.

The chain has TRBV19 and TRBJ2-2; D is undetermined. V was shortened by 3 bases and J by 2 bases, with 10 bases between the two germline ends. The CDR3 runs to 15 residues. The germline V gene encodes CDR1 LNHDA and CDR2 SQIVND (reference sequence). CDR3 DNA: TGTGCCAGTAGTATGGCGGCAGCAAACACCGGGGAGCTGTTTTTT. Translated, it gives CASSMAAANTGELFF. The entire variable domain, with the rest obtained from reference TRBV19 and TRBJ2-2, is as follows: DGGITQSPKYLFRKEGQNVTLSCEQNLNHDAMYWYRQDPGQGLRLIYYSQIVNDFQKGDIAEGYSVSREKKESFPLTVTSAQKNPTAFYLCASSMAAANTGELFFGEGSRLTVL.

The J gene is TRBJ2-3, the V gene TRBV19, with D tentatively TRBD1 (6 bases). The CDR3 extends over 15 amino acids. CDR1 LNHDA and CDR2 SQIVND come from the germline V gene (reference sequence). Trimming stripped 7 bases from V and 0 bases from J, with 14 bases between. The CDR3 spells CASTRGQGSTDTQYF. CDR3 nucleotides: TGTGCCAGTACTAGAGGGCAGGGGAGCACAGATACGCAGTATTTT.

The rearrangement links TRBV6-5 to TRBJ1-4, with 8 positions matching TRBD1. This CDR3 is built from 13 residues. Trimming at V came to 10 bases and at J to 8 bases, leaving 9 bases not matched to a gene. The germline CDR1 and CDR2 sequences are MNHEY and SVGAGI. For the CDR3, the DNA is TGTGCCACGACTGAAGCAGGGGGCGAAAAACTGTTTTTT. Protein product: CATTEAGGEKLFF.

The V gene is TRBV7-2, the J gene TRBJ1-2, with TRBD1 matching 7 bases. J gave up 10 bases and V 5 bases, and 16 bases lay outside the gene matches. CDR3 size: 15 residues. Germline-derived CDR1 and CDR2 are SGHTA and FQGNSA. This chain's CDR3 is CASSPEALGTVSYTF. CDR3 nucleotide sequence: TGTGCCAGCAGCCCAGAAGCCCTCGGGACAGTTTCCTACACCTTC.

The rearrangement links TRBV5-1 to TRBJ1-3, with a tentative D call TRBD1 (5 bases). CDR3 length equals 14 residues. Germline assignment: CDR1 SGHRS and CDR2 YFSETQ. V shed 4 bases and J shed 0 bases, with 8 bases lying between them. As DNA, the CDR3 is TGCGCCAGCAGCCCGACAGACTCTGGAAACACCATATATTTT. Amino acids: CASSPTDSGNTIYF.

The chain joins TRBV28 to TRBJ2-1; a possible D gene is TRBD2 (6 bases). CDR3 size: 15 residues. The V gene's germline CDR1 is MDHEN and CDR2 SYDVKM. V was cut by 3 bases and J by 5 bases, with 14 bases left in between. The CDR3 reads CASSFLERVNNEQFF. CDR3 DNA: TGTGCCAGCAGTTTCTTGGAGCGGGTTAACAATGAGCAGTTCTTC.

The rearrangement joins TRBV5-1 to TRBJ1-6, with D hard to call. Germline loops: CDR1 SGHRS, CDR2 YFSETQ. Trimming took off 2 bases at V and 10 bases at J, with 13 bases between the two ends. This CDR3 is 14 amino acids long. CDR3 bases: TGCGCCAGCAGCTTAGGCCATCCGGAGTCACCCCTCCACTTT. Amino acids: CASSLGHPESPLHF.

The J gene is TRBJ1-5, the V gene TRBV19, with D hard to call. Germline CDR1 reads LNHDA; CDR2 reads SQIVND (reference sequence). The CDR3 contains 12 residues. V was cut by 6 bases and J by 4 bases, with 7 bases left in between. The CDR3 sequence: CASRWANQPQHF. CDR3 DNA: TGTGCCAGTAGGTGGGCGAATCAGCCCCAGCATTTT.

The chain is built from TRBV9 and TRBJ2-2, with D unresolved. CDR1 SGDLS and CDR2 YYNGEE come from the germline V gene. V lost 0 bases, J lost 5 bases, and 5 bases lay in between. The CDR3 is 13 residues long. In DNA form, the CDR3 reads TGTGCCAGCAGCGTAGCCCTGACCGGGGAGCTGTTTTTT. It encodes CASSVALTGELFF.

This clone came up a few times. This rearrangement joins TRBV30 to TRBJ1-5; tentatively, D is TRBD1 (6 bases). The CDR3 consists of 17 residues. Germline-derived CDR1 and CDR2 are GTSNPN and SVGIG (reference sequence). Trimming removed 0 bases at V and 0 bases at J, with 15 bases between. The CDR3 region has the DNA TGTGCCTGGAGTGTACAGCGGACAGACTTTAGCAATCAGCCCCAGCATTTT. Protein sequence: CAWSVQRTDFSNQPQHF.

This chain uses TRBV27 with TRBJ2-1, with TRBD2 matching over 9 bases. The germline gives CDR1 MNHEY, CDR2 SMNVEV (reference sequence). After removal of 3 bases from V and 3 bases from J, the junction contained 12 bases not matched to a gene. CDR3 size: 18 residues. The CDR3 DNA reads as TGTGCCAGCAGTTTGTTACAGCCGGGACTAGCTGACTACAATGAGCAGTTCTTC. Its protein is CASSLLQPGLADYNEQFF.

This clone was counted a few times. The J gene is TRBJ2-4, the V gene TRBV10-1; a weak D match, TRBD1 (6 bases). V was cut by 7 bases and J by 2 bases, with 12 bases left in between. CDR3 length equals 14 residues. The germline CDR1 and CDR2 sequences are WNHNN and SYGVQD (reference sequence). CDR3 in amino acids: CASIQDRTKNIQYF. The CDR3 region has the DNA TGCGCCAGCATCCAAGACAGGACCAAAAACATTCAGTACTTC.

The chain employs TRBV18 and TRBJ1-1; D unclear. Trimming took off 5 bases at V and 8 bases at J, with 12 bases between the two ends. The CDR3 is 12 amino acids. Germline CDR1 is KGHSH and CDR2 is LQKENI. The CDR3 nucleotides are TGTGCCAGCTCAACCTACCAGAAGGAAGCTTTCTTT. This codes for CASSTYQKEAFF.

This sequence joins TRBV4-2 and TRBJ2-5; 9 nucleotides match TRBD1. The CDR3 is 16 residues long. The V segment lost 3 bases and the J segment 3 bases; nucleotides outside the gene matches: 8. Germline V lookup: CDR1 LGHNA, CDR2 YNFKEQ. For the CDR3, the DNA is TGTGCCAGCAGCCACCATGTGGACAGGGGAGAAGAGACCCAGTACTTC. Translation: CASSHHVDRGEETQYF.

This chain connects TRBV30 to TRBJ1-5; TRBD1 might be the D (6 bases). V lost 5 bases and J lost 1, with 9 bases in between. The germline CDR1 and CDR2 sequences are GTSNPN and SVGIG (reference sequence). The CDR3 runs to 13 residues. The CDR3 nucleotides read TGTGCCTGGGGAGGGGGAAGCAATCAGCCCCAGCATTTT. Encoded protein: CAWGGGSNQPQHF.

The CDR3 nucleotides are TGTGCCAGCAGCCCTTACGGGGGCGCGGCTTCACCCCTCCACTTT. Translating gives CASSPYGGAASPLHF. The rearrangement links TRBV7-2 to TRBJ1-6; possible D gene TRBD1, 6 bases. The germline V gene encodes CDR1 SGHTA and CDR2 FQGNSA. The germline V and J ends were trimmed by 5 bases and 9 bases, with 17 bases remaining between them. CDR3 length equals 15 residues.

The CDR3 DNA is TGTGCCAGCAGTTCCGGGACTGGCGCGGACATTCAGTACTTC. Its translation is CASSSGTGADIQYF. The gene calls are TRBV28 and TRBJ2-4; TRBD2 is a possible D gene (6 bases). Germline V CDR1 and CDR2: MDHEN, SYDVKM. Trimming shortened V by 4 bases and J by 8 bases, and 15 bases separated the two germline ends. CDR3 length: 14 amino acids.

The V and J genes are TRBV18 and TRBJ1-2; weak D call: TRBD1 (5 bases). This CDR3 is 14 amino acids long. Trimming took 1 base from V and 6 from J, leaving 12 bases between them. Per the germline V gene, CDR1 is KGHSH and CDR2 is LQKENI. Here the CDR3 DNA reads TGTGCCAGCTCACCACAAGGGGAAGGAAATGGCTACACCTTC. Its protein product is CASSPQGEGNGYTF. Full variable domain (rest looked up from reference TRBV18 and TRBJ1-2): NAGVMQNPRHLVRRRGQEARLRCSPMKGHSHVYWYRQLPEEGLKFMVYLQKENIIDESGMPKERFSAEFPKEGPSILRIQQVVRGDSAAYFCASSPQGEGNGYTFGSGTRLTVV.

For the CDR3, the DNA is TGTGCCAGCACAACAGGTTCTAATGAAAAACTGTTTTTT. Translating it yields CASTTGSNEKLFF. The chain uses TRBV14 and TRBJ1-4; maybe TRBD1 (5 bases). Germline assignment: CDR1 SGHDN and CDR2 FVKESK. The CDR3 length is 13 residues. V was clipped by 7 bases and J by 3 bases, with 9 bases between them. The full variable domain, its missing parts supplied by reference TRBV14 and TRBJ1-4, is EAGVTQFPSHSVIEKGQTVTLRCDPISGHDNLYWYRRVMGKEIKFLLHFVKESKQDESGMPNNRFLAERTGGTYSTLKVQPAELEDSGVYFCASTTGSNEKLFFGSGTQLSVL.

As regards this clone: Its ends do not fully match the called genes, so a read error is possible. The chain carries TRBV4-3 and TRBJ2-7, with D possibly called TRBD1 or TRBD2 (5 bases each). This CDR3 comprises 12 residues. CDR1 and CDR2 (germline): LGHNA, YSLEER. The CDR3 DNA reads TGCGCCAGCAGCCAAGGTCGAGGGGCTTTGCACTTC. Amino acids: CASSQGRGALHF.

The chain employs TRBV6-5 and TRBJ2-5, with D perhaps TRBD2 (5 bases). Germline lookup yields CDR1 MNHEY and CDR2 SVGAGI. The length of the CDR3 is 14 residues. The V and J ends lost 2 bases and 2 bases respectively, with 9 bases between them. The CDR3 loop is CASSYGLLQETQYF. CDR3 in DNA: TGTGCCAGCAGTTACGGACTCCTACAAGAGACCCAGTACTTC.

The chain is built from TRBV6-5 and TRBJ1-2; D is possibly TRBD1 (5 bases). Germline V gene sequence: CDR1 MNHEY, CDR2 SVGAGI. The V and J ends lost 8 bases and 5 bases respectively, with 9 bases between them. The CDR3 totals 11 residues. In DNA, the CDR3 is TGTGCCAGCGGGACGGCTTATGGCTACACCTTC. It codes for CASGTAYGYTF.

The rearrangement uses TRBV11-2 and TRBJ1-1; D is unresolved. Between the trimmed V and J ends, which lost 2 bases and 4 bases, there was a span of 14 bases. CDR3 length equals 15 residues. Germline V lookup: CDR1 SGHAT, CDR2 FQNNGV. CDR3 region: CASSLSTALGTEAFF. The CDR3 DNA sequence: TGTGCCAGCAGCTTATCAACGGCTTTGGGCACTGAAGCTTTCTTT.